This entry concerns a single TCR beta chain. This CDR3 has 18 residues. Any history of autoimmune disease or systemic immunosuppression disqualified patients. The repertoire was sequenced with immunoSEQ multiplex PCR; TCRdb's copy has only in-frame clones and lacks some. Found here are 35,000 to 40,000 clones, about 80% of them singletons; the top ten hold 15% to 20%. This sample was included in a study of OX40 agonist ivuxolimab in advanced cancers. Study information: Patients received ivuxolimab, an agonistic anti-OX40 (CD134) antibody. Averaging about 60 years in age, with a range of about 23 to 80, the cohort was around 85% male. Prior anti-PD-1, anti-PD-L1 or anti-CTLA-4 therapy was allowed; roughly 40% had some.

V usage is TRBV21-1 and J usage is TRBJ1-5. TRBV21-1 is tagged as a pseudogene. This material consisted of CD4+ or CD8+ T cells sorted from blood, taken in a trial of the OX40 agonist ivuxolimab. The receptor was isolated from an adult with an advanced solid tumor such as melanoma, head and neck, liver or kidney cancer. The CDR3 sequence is CASSKEYVLERTNQPQHF. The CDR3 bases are TGTGCCAGCAGCAAAGAGTACGTTCTCGAGAGAACCAATCAGCCCCAGCATTTT.